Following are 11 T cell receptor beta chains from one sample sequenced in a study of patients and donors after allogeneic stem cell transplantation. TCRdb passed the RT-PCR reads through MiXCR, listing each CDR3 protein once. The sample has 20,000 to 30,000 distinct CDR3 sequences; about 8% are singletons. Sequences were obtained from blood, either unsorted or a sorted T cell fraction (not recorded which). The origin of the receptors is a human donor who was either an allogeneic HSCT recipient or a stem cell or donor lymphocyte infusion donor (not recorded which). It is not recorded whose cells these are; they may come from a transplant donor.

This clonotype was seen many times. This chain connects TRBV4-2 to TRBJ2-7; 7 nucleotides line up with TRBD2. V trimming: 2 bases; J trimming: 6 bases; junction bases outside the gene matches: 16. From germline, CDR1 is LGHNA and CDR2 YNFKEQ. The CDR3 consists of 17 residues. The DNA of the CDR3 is TGTGCCAGCAGCCAATCCTTCCCCGGGGGAGGGGTAGGCGAGCAGTACTTC. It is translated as CASSQSFPGGGVGEQYF.

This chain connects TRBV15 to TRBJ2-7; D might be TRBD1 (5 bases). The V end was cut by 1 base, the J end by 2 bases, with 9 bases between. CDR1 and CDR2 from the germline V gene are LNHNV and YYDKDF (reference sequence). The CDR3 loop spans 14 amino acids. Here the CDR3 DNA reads TGTGCCACCAGCAGAGGGCAGGGCACCTACGAGCAGTACTTC. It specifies CATSRGQGTYEQYF.

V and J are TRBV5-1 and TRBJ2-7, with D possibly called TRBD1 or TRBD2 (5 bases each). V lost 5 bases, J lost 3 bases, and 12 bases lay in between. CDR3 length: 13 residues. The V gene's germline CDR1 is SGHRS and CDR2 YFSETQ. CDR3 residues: CASRGAGSYEQYF. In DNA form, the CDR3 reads TGCGCCAGCAGAGGGGCAGGGAGCTACGAGCAGTACTTC.

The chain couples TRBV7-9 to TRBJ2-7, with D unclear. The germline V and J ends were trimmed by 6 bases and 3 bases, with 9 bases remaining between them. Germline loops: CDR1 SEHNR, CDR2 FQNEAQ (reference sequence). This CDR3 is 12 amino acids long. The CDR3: CASRSGRYEQYF. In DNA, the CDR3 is TGTGCCAGCAGATCCGGGCGCTACGAGCAGTACTTC.

CDR3 DNA: TGTGCCAGCAGCTTGTGGCGGGACAGTCGGACCTACGAGCAGTACTTC. It encodes CASSLWRDSRTYEQYF. The rearrangement links TRBV7-9 to TRBJ2-7; weak D call: TRBD1 (7 bases). This CDR3 spans 16 amino acids. V was trimmed by 3 bases and J by 2 bases, leaving 17 bases between them. The V gene's germline CDR1 is SEHNR and CDR2 FQNEAQ (reference sequence).

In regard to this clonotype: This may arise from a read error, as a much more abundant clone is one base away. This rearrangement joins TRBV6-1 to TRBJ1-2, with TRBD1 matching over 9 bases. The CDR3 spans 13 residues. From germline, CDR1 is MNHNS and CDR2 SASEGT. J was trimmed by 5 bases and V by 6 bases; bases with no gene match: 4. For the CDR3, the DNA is TGTGCCAGCAGGGCCGGGACAGGGTATGGCTACACCTTC. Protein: CASRAGTGYGYTF.

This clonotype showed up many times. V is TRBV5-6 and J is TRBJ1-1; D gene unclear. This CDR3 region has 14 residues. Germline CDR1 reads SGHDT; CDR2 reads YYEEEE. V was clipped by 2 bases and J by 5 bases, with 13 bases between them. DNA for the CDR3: TGTGCCAGCAGCTTTTCTATCCCTGGGACTGAAGCTTTCTTT. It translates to CASSFSIPGTEAFF. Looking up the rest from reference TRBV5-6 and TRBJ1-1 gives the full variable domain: DAGVTQSPTHLIKTRGQQVTLRCSPKSGHDTVSWYQQALGQGPQFIFQYYEEEERQRGNFPDRFSGHQFPNYSSELNVNALLLGDSALYLCASSFSIPGTEAFFGQGTRLTVV.

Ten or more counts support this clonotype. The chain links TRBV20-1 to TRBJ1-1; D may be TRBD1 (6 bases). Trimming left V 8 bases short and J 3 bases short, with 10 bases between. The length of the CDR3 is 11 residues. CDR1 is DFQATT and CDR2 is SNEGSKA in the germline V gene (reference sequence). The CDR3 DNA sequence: TGCAGTTCCAGGGGAGACACTGAAGCTTTCTTT. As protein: CSSRGDTEAFF.

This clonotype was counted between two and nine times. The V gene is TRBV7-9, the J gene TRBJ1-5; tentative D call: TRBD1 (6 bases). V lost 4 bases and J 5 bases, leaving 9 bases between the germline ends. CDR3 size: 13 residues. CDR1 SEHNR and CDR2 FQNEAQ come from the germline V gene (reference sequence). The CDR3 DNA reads TGTGCCAGCAGCTCACAGGGAGATCAGCCCCAGCATTTT. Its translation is CASSSQGDQPQHF. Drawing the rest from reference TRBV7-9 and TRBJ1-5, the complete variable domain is DTGVSQNPRHKITKRGQNVTFRCDPISEHNRLYWYRQTLGQGPEFLTYFQNEAQLEKSRLLSDRFSAERPKGSFSTLEIQRTEQGDSAMYLCASSSQGDQPQHFGDGTRLSIL.

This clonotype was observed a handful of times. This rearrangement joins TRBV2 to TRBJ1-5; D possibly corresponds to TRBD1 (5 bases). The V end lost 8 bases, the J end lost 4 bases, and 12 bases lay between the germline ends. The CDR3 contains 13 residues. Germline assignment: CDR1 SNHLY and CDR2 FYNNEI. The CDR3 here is CASQREGNQPQHF. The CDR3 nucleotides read TGTGCCAGCCAGAGGGAGGGGAATCAGCCCCAGCATTTT.

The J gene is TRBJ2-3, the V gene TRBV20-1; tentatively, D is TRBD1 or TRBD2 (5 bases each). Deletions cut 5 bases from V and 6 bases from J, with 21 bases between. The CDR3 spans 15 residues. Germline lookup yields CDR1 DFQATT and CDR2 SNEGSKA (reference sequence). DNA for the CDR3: TGCAGTGCTCGGGACCCCCGCGGGTCTGGGGATACGCAGTATTTT. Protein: CSARDPRGSGDTQYF.